Listed below are T cell receptor beta chains from one sample, sequenced in a study of metastatic and nonmetastatic thyroid tumors. TCRdb re-called the PCR reads through MiXCR. The sample lists about 15,000 clones, about 31% seen once, with roughly 25% in the top ten. The sequenced material came from tumor tissue. These TCRs come from a female donor with papillary thyroid cancer or a benign thyroid nodule (not recorded which). Some clones in this sample may be carry-over from other donors' samples. The CDR3 runs from the conserved cysteine through the conserved F or W. D genes are given only for firm matches. For some rows the clone size is stated as once, few or many, or as a class when expanded; others skip it.

V: TRBV19; D: TRBD1; size: .; J: TRBJ2-7; DNA: TGTGCCAGTAGTATAGCGGGCGGACAGGGGACCCACGAGCAGTACTTC; CDR3: CASSIAGGQGTHEQYF
V: TRBV18; D: .; size: .; J: TRBJ2-7; DNA: TGTGCCAGCTCACCAGGACCAGGGCCGTTCTACGAGCAGTACTTC; CDR3: CASSPGPGPFYEQYF
V: TRBV20-1; D: .; size: .; J: TRBJ2-7; DNA: TGCAGTGCTAGAGATCGCAGGGGAAGCTACGAGCAGTACTTC; CDR3: CSARDRRGSYEQYF
V: TRBV30; D: TRBD2; size: .; J: TRBJ2-3; DNA: TGTGCCTGGATTCGGGGACTAGCGGGAGAGGCAGATACGCAGTATTTT; CDR3: CAWIRGLAGEADTQYF
V: TRBV11-1; D: .; size: .; J: TRBJ1-2; DNA: TGTGCCAGCAGCTTACAGGGGTGGTACGGCTACACCTTC; CDR3: CASSLQGWYGYTF
V: TRBV11-1; D: TRBD2; size: .; J: TRBJ2-1; DNA: TGTGCCAGCAGCCCTGGGGGGGAGAGAAACAATGAGCAGTTCTTC; CDR3: CASSPGGERNNEQFF
V: TRBV6-4; D: .; size: .; J: TRBJ2-6; DNA: TGTGCCAGCAGTGACTCGGCCTCTGGGGCCAACGTCCTGACTTTC; CDR3: CASSDSASGANVLTF
V: TRBV11-3; D: TRBD1; size: .; J: TRBJ1-2; DNA: TGTGCCAGCAGCACCAGGACAGGGAGAACCTATGGCTACACCTTC; CDR3: CASSTRTGRTYGYTF
V: TRBV2; D: TRBD1; size: many; J: TRBJ2-5; DNA: TGTGCCAGCAGCCTGGACAGGGGGCGAGGAGAGACCCAGTACTTC; CDR3: CASSLDRGRGETQYF
V: TRBV10-3; D: .; size: many; J: TRBJ1-1; DNA: TGTGCCATCAGAGCCTCGGACAGCACTGAAGCTTTCTTT; CDR3: CAIRASDSTEAFF
V: TRBV12-3/TRBV12-4; D: .; size: many; J: TRBJ2-2; DNA: TGTGCCAGCAGTTTACGAACCGGGGAGCTGTTTTTT; CDR3: CASSLRTGELFF
V: TRBV9; D: TRBD2; size: .; J: TRBJ2-5; DNA: TGTGCCAGCAGCGTAGCTGCGGGAGTGAGGGAGACCCAGTACTTC; CDR3: CASSVAAGVRETQYF
V: TRBV19; D: .; size: few; J: TRBJ1-1; DNA: TGTGCCAGTAGTAACCGAATGAACACTGAAGCTTTCTTT; CDR3: CASSNRMNTEAFF
V: TRBV20-1; D: .; size: .; J: TRBJ1-1; DNA: TGCAGTGATCCCTACGGGACTGAAGCTTTCTTT; CDR3: CSDPYGTEAFF
V: TRBV15; D: .; size: many; J: TRBJ2-2; DNA: TGTGCCACCAGCAGGGACACCTACACCGGGGAGCTGTTTTTT; CDR3: CATSRDTYTGELFF
V: TRBV27; D: .; size: .; J: TRBJ2-1; DNA: TGTGCCAGCAGCAGACCGCAATACAATGAGCAGTTCTTC; CDR3: CASSRPQYNEQFF
V: TRBV2; D: TRBD1; size: many; J: TRBJ1-2; DNA: TGTGCCAGCAGCCAGGGGGAGGGTTATGGCTACACCTTC; CDR3: CASSQGEGYGYTF
V: TRBV18; D: TRBD1; size: .; J: TRBJ2-7; DNA: TGTGCCAGCTCACGTACAGGGGACTCCTACGAGCAGTACTTC; CDR3: CASSRTGDSYEQYF
V: TRBV9; D: .; size: .; J: TRBJ2-7; DNA: TGTGCCAGCAGCCCCGGTACTAGAGACTACGAGCGGTACTTC; CDR3: CASSPGTRDYERYF
V: TRBV11-2; D: TRBD1; size: medium-sized; J: TRBJ2-7; DNA: TGTGCCAGCAGCTTACAGGGGGCTTCTGATGAGCAGTACTTC; CDR3: CASSLQGASDEQYF
V: TRBV2; D: .; size: many; J: TRBJ2-3; DNA: TGTGCCAGCAACATTCCTACTAGCACAGATACGCAGTATTTT; CDR3: CASNIPTSTDTQYF
V: TRBV29-1; D: TRBD2; size: .; J: TRBJ2-7; DNA: TGCAGCGTGGGACAGCCTAGCGGGAGGGCCTTCGTCGAGCAGTACTTC; CDR3: CSVGQPSGRAFVEQYF
V: TRBV15; D: .; size: few; J: TRBJ2-1; DNA: TGTGCCACCAGCAGAGTAGATGAGCAGTTCTTC; CDR3: CATSRVDEQFF
V: TRBV20-1; D: TRBD2; size: medium-sized; J: TRBJ2-5; DNA: TGCAGTGCTGGAGGGACTATACAAGAGACCCAGTACTTC; CDR3: CSAGGTIQETQYF
V: TRBV28; D: .; size: many; J: TRBJ2-3; DNA: TGTGCCAGCAGTTGGGGGCGGGAACGTACAGATACGCAGTATTTT; CDR3: CASSWGRERTDTQYF
V: TRBV2; D: TRBD1; size: few; J: TRBJ1-2; DNA: TGTGCCAGCAGGACAGGGGGAGGTGGCTACACCTTC; CDR3: CASRTGGGGYTF
V: TRBV19; D: .; size: few; J: TRBJ2-7; DNA: TGTGCCAGTAGTACTCTGGGACCCGCTTACGAGCAGTACTTC; CDR3: CASSTLGPAYEQYF
V: TRBV5-1; D: TRBD2; size: .; J: TRBJ2-3; DNA: TGCGCCAGCAGCTTGGGATTGACTAGCGTATTCACAGATACGCAGTATTTT; CDR3: CASSLGLTSVFTDTQYF
V: TRBV2; D: TRBD1; size: .; J: TRBJ1-2; DNA: TGTGCCAGCAGCCCAACAGGGGACTATGGCTACACCTTC; CDR3: CASSPTGDYGYTF
V: TRBV5-4; D: .; size: many; J: TRBJ2-1; DNA: TGTGCCAGCAGCTTAGAGAGGGGCCGGAGGGAGCAGTTCTTC; CDR3: CASSLERGRREQFF
V: TRBV30; D: .; size: .; J: TRBJ2-6; DNA: TGTGCCTGGAGTGTACAAGCAGGGGCCAACGTCCTGACTTTC; CDR3: CAWSVQAGANVLTF
V: TRBV20-1; D: .; size: few; J: TRBJ1-2; DNA: TGCAGTGCCCCATACAGGCCCCAGGATGGCTACACCTTC; CDR3: CSAPYRPQDGYTF
V: TRBV9; D: .; size: once; J: TRBJ1-2; DNA: TGTGCCAGCAGCGTACTGGCAAATAACTATGGCTACACCTTC; CDR3: CASSVLANNYGYTF
V: TRBV6-1; D: TRBD1; size: few; J: TRBJ1-2; DNA: TGTGCCAGCAGCACCGGTACAGGGGTGGACGGCTACACCTTC; CDR3: CASSTGTGVDGYTF
V: TRBV30; D: TRBD2; size: .; J: TRBJ2-7; DNA: TGTGCCTGGACTAGCGGAGCCCTCTACGAGCAGTACTTC; CDR3: CAWTSGALYEQYF
V: TRBV29-1; D: .; size: many; J: TRBJ2-7; DNA: TGCAGCGTTGAAGCAGGGGCAAATTCCTACGAGCAGTACTTC; CDR3: CSVEAGANSYEQYF
V: TRBV9; D: .; size: .; J: TRBJ2-7; DNA: TGTGCCAGCAGCGCCTCCGGGAAGTCCACCTACGAGCAGTACTTC; CDR3: CASSASGKSTYEQYF
V: TRBV7-8; D: .; size: many; J: TRBJ2-6; DNA: TGTGCCAGCAGCTCCGTCGCGGCTGGGGCCAACGTCCTGACTTTC; CDR3: CASSSVAAGANVLTF
V: TRBV6-1; D: TRBD1; size: .; J: TRBJ2-7; DNA: TGTGCCAGCAGTGATCTACCGGACAGGGCCTCCTACGAGCAGTACTTC; CDR3: CASSDLPDRASYEQYF
V: TRBV4-2; D: .; size: .; J: TRBJ2-7; DNA: TGTGCCAGCAGCCCCCGCAGGGACTACGAGCAGTACTTC; CDR3: CASSPRRDYEQYF